A selection of T cell receptor beta chains follows, all from one sample in a study of post-analysis software for immune sequencing data. TCRdb passed the PCR reads through MiXCR, listing each CDR3 protein once. This table has 800,000 to 950,000 distinct CDR3 sequences, around 53% appearing once. Input material: blood. All receptors come from a girl between 10 and 17 years old with multiple sclerosis. Each CDR3 is given with its conserved first and last residue. A D gene is named only where the DNA matches it firmly. Only some rows state a clone size, as once, few, many or a class for expanded clones.

TRBD1	.	TRBV29-1	TRBJ2-5	CSVERDRAETQYF	TGCAGCGTTGAGCGGGACAGGGCAGAGACCCAGTACTTC
.	few	TRBV20-1	TRBJ1-6	CSAEPQGPYNSPLHF	TGCAGTGCCGAACCACAGGGACCCTATAATTCACCCCTCCACTTT
TRBD1	few	TRBV6-6	TRBJ2-5	CASSQITGEQYF	TGTGCCAGCAGCCAGATAACAGGGGAACAGTACTTC
.	.	TRBV29-1	TRBJ2-3	CSVISVSTDTQYF	TGCAGCGTTATCTCGGTGTCCACAGATACGCAGTATTTT
TRBD1	.	TRBV20-1	TRBJ1-5	CSTYLLDRGHLYSNQPQHF	TGCAGTACATACCTTCTGGACAGGGGCCACCTCTATAGCAATCAGCCCCAGCATTTT
.	few	TRBV20-1	TRBJ2-3	CSARGLLADTQYF	TGCAGTGCTAGGGGTTTGCTAGCGGATACGCAGTATTTT
.	.	TRBV3-1	TRBJ1-5	CASSQVLGQPQHF	TGTGCCAGCAGCCAAGTTCTTGGTCAGCCCCAGCATTTT
.	once	TRBV25-1	TRBJ1-2	CASSESGDGLYGANGYTF	TGTGCCAGCAGTGAATCCGGTGACGGCCTCTACGGAGCGAATGGCTACACCTTC
.	.	TRBV6-6	TRBJ2-4	CASSLTDLAKNIQYF	TGTGCCAGCAGTCTCACAGACCTAGCCAAAAACATTCAGTACTTC
TRBD2	.	TRBV6-2/TRBV6-3	TRBJ2-1	CASSSVSQREGLEQFF	TGTGCCAGCAGTAGTGTCTCGCAGCGGGAGGGGCTTGAGCAGTTCTTC